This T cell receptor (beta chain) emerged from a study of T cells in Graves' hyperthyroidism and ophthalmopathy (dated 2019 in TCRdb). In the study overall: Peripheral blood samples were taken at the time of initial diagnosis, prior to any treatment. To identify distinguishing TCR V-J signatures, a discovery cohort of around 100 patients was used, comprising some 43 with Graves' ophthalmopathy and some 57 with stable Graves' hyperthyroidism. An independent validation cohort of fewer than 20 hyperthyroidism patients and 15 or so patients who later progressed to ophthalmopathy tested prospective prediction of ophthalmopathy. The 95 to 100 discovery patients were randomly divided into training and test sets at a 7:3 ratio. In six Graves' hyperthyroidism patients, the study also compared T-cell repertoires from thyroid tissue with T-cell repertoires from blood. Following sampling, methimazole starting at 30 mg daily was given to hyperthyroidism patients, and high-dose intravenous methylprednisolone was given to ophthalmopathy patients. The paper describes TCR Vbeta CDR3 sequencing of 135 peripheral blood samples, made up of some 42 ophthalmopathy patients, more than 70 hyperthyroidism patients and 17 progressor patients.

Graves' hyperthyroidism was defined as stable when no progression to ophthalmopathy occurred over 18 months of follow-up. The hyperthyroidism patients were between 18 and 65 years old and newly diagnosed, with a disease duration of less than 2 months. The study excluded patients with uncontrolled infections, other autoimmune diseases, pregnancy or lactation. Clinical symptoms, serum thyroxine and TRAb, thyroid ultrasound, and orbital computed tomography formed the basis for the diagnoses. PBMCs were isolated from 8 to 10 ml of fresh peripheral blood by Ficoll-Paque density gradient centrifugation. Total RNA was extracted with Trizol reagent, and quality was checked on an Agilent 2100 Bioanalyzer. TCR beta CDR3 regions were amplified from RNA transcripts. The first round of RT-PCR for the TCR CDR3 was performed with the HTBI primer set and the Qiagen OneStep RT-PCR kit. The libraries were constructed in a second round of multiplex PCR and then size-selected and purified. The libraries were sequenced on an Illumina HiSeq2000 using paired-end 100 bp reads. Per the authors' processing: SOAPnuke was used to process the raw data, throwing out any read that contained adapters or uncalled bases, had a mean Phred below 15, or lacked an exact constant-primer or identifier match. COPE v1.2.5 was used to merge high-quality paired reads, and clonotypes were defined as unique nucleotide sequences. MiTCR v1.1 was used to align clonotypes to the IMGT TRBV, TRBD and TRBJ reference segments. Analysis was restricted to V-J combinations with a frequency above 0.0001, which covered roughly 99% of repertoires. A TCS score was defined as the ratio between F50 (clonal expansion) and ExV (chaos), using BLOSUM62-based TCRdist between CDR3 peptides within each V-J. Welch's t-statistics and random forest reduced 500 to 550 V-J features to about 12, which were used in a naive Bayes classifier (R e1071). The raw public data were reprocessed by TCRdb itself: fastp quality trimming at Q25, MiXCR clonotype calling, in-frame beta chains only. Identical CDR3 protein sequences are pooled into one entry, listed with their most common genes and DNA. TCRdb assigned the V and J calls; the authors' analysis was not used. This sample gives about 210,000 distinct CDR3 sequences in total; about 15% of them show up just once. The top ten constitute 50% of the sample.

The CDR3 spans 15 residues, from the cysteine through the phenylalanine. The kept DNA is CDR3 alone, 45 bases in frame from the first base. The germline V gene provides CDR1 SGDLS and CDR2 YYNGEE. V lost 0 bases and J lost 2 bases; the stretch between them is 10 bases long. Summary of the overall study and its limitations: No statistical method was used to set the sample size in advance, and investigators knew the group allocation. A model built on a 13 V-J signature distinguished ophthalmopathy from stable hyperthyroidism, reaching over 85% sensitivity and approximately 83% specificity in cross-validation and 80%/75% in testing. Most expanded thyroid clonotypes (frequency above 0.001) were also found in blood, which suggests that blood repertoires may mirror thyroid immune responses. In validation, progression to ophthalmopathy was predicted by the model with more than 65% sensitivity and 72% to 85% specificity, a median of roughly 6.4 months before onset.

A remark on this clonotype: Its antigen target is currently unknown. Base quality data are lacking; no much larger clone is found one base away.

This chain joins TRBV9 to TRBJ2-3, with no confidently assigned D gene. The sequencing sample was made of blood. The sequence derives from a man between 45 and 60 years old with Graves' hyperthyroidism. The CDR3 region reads CASSVAGRLTDTQYF. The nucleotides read TGTGCCAGCAGCGTAGCTGGGCGCCTCACAGATACGCAGTATTTT.